These T cell receptor beta chains were read from a single sample in a study of blood T cell repertoires in COVID-19. Clones were sequenced by immunoSEQ multiplex PCR, and TCRdb holds only the in-frame ones, with some missing. The table lists 30,000 to 45,000 clones, roughly 92% of them singletons. Sequences were obtained from peripheral blood. Receptor source: a man aged 50-59 years with active COVID-19. CDR3s include the opening cysteine and the closing phenylalanine or tryptophan. Each record gives: D gene, clone size, V gene, J gene, CDR3 protein, CDR3 DNA. The D gene is left open where the match is weak. Rows give clone size only sometimes, using once, few, many, or a class for an expanded clone.

TRBD1,.,TRBV29-1,TRBJ1-1,CSVADRGLFEAFF,TGCAGCGTTGCGGACAGGGGACTTTTTGAAGCTTTCTTT
.,.,TRBV7-3,TRBJ1-2,CASSLSREGDGYTF,TGTGCCAGCAGCTTATCCAGGGAAGGCGATGGCTACACCTTC
.,.,TRBV30,TRBJ2-5,CAWTGVQETQYF,TGTGCCTGGACAGGGGTCCAAGAGACCCAGTACTTC
TRBD1,few,TRBV14,TRBJ1-2,CASSTDREVYTF,TGTGCCAGCAGTACGGACAGGGAGGTCTACACCTTC
.,.,TRBV6-5,TRBJ1-2,CASSKRGNYGYTF,TGTGCCAGCAGTAAGAGGGGGAACTATGGCTACACCTTC
.,.,TRBV3-1/TRBV3-2,TRBJ2-4,CASSQNFVPAKNIQYF,TGTGCCAGCAGCCAAAATTTCGTCCCAGCCAAAAACATTCAGTACTTC
.,.,TRBV4-2,TRBJ1-3,CASSLNREITGNTIYF,TGTGCCAGCAGCCTAAACCGGGAGATTACTGGAAACACCATATATTTT
.,.,TRBV5-4,TRBJ2-7,CASSLGQGGYEQYF,TGTGCCAGCAGCTTGGGGCAGGGAGGTTACGAGCAGTACTTC
TRBD1,.,TRBV7-8,TRBJ1-1,CASRTGRSLYTEAFF,TGTGCCAGCAGGACAGGGAGAAGTTTGTACACTGAAGCTTTCTTT
TRBD1,.,TRBV5-4,TRBJ1-2,CASSPDRGSLYTF,TGTGCCAGCAGCCCAGACAGGGGGTCTCTCTACACCTTC
TRBD1,.,TRBV7-3,TRBJ2-1,CASSLQDARQGEQFF,TGTGCCAGCAGCCTCCAGGACGCCCGACAGGGTGAGCAGTTCTTC
.,.,TRBV6-5,TRBJ2-1,CASSLVGLGYNEQFF,TGTGCCAGCAGTTTAGTGGGCCTGGGTTACAATGAGCAGTTCTTC
.,.,TRBV4-3,TRBJ1-2,CASSQDRNYGYTF,TGCGCCAGCAGCCAGGACAGAAACTATGGCTACACCTTC
TRBD2,.,TRBV6-4,TRBJ2-1,CASSPSGGEYNEQFF,TGTGCCAGCAGCCCTAGCGGGGGAGAATACAATGAGCAGTTCTTC
.,.,TRBV5-8,TRBJ1-6,CASSSREPMSPLHF,TGTGCCAGCAGCTCCCGGGAGCCGATGTCGCCCCTCCACTTT
.,.,TRBV6-5,TRBJ1-2,CASSYGGAGNYFGYTF,TGTGCCAGCAGTTACGGGGGGGCCGGTAATTATTTTGGCTACACCTTC
TRBD1,.,TRBV7-3,TRBJ2-5,CASSLGQAGTQYF,TGTGCCAGCAGCCTGGGACAGGCCGGGACCCAGTACTTC
.,.,TRBV6-2/TRBV6-3,TRBJ1-2,CASSYLTLGGRLNYGYTF,TGTGCCAGCAGTTACCTCACCCTGGGGGGACGGCTTAACTATGGCTACACCTTC
TRBD2,.,TRBV7-9,TRBJ2-1,CASSLQREPYNEQFF,TGTGCCAGCAGCTTACAGCGGGAGCCCTACAATGAGCAGTTCTTC
.,.,TRBV6-6,TRBJ1-2,CASSYSGGNYGYTF,TGTGCCAGCAGTTATAGCGGGGGTAACTATGGCTACACCTTC
TRBD1,once,TRBV6-2/TRBV6-3,TRBJ1-1,CASSGGTGGAFF,TGTGCCAGCAGCGGCGGGACAGGGGGGGCTTTCTTT
.,.,TRBV3-1/TRBV3-2,TRBJ2-7,CASSPGWADYEQYF,TGTGCCAGCAGCCCCGGTTGGGCCGACTACGAGCAGTACTTC
.,few,TRBV5-1,TRBJ2-7,CASSPERGYEQYF,TGCGCCAGCAGCCCGGAAAGGGGCTACGAGCAGTACTTC
.,.,TRBV6-6,TRBJ2-2,CASSYSGRGDTGELFF,TGTGCCAGCAGTTACTCGGGCAGGGGGGACACCGGGGAGCTGTTTTTT
.,once,TRBV11-2,TRBJ1-3,CASSFDFRGTIYF,TGTGCCAGCAGCTTCGATTTTAGGGGCACCATATATTTT
.,.,TRBV7-9,TRBJ1-5,CASSVGASNQPQHF,TGTGCCAGCAGCGTAGGGGCCAGCAATCAGCCCCAGCATTTT
.,.,TRBV7-3,TRBJ1-1,CASSSGQTNTEAFF,TGTGCCAGCAGCTCTGGACAGACGAACACTGAAGCTTTCTTT
TRBD1,.,TRBV9,TRBJ1-2,CASSADRVGNYGYTF,TGTGCCAGCAGCGCGGACAGGGTGGGTAACTATGGCTACACCTTC
.,once,TRBV27,TRBJ2-7,CASSRADTYEQYF,TGTGCCAGCAGCAGGGCCGACACCTACGAGCAGTACTTC
TRBD2,medium-sized,TRBV5-6,TRBJ2-2,CASSLRTSGSTGELFF,TGTGCCAGCAGCTTGCGGACTAGCGGGTCTACCGGGGAGCTGTTTTTT
TRBD2,.,TRBV7-2,TRBJ2-5,CASSYITGGQETQYF,TGTGCCAGCAGCTACATAACGGGGGGGCAAGAGACCCAGTACTTC
.,.,TRBV2,TRBJ2-2,CASSELGAGTGELFF,TGTGCCAGCAGTGAACTGGGGGCGGGCACCGGGGAGCTGTTTTTT
.,.,TRBV3-1/TRBV3-2,TRBJ2-7,CASSRAPNRVNEQYF,TGTGCCAGCAGCCGGGCCCCAAACAGGGTCAACGAGCAGTACTTC
TRBD1,.,TRBV30,TRBJ1-1,CAWSPWDSQNTEAFF,TGTGCCTGGAGTCCTTGGGACAGTCAGAACACTGAAGCTTTCTTT
TRBD2,.,TRBV6-2/TRBV6-3,TRBJ2-1,CASSLRPSGSSYNEQFF,TGTGCCAGCAGTCTCCGGCCTAGCGGGAGCTCCTACAATGAGCAGTTCTTC
TRBD2,once,TRBV6-5,TRBJ2-1,CASTSSGRAWEQFF,TGTGCCAGCACCTCCAGCGGGAGGGCCTGGGAGCAGTTCTTC
.,.,TRBV19,TRBJ2-3,CASSRGDPRDTQYF,TGTGCCAGTAGTAGGGGGGACCCTAGAGATACGCAGTATTTT
.,few,TRBV19,TRBJ1-1,CASRSSFGVIGSEAFF,TGTGCCAGTAGAAGTTCATTTGGAGTTATTGGATCTGAAGCTTTCTTT